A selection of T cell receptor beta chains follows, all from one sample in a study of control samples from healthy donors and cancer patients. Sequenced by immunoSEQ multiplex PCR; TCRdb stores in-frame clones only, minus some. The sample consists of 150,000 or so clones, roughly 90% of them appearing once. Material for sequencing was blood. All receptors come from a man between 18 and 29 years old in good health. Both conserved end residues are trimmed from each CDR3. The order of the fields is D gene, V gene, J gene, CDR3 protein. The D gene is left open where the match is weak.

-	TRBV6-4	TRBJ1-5	ASSEGANQPQH
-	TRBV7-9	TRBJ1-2	ASSLEYTQGMTYGYT
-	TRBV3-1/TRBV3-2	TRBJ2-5	ASSQLGAGKTQY
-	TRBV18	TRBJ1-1	ASSPRQISNTEAF
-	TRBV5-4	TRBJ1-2	ASSWTDSYGYT
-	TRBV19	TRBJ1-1	ASSSWQFEAF
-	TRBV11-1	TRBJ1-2	ASSGAFWESYGYT
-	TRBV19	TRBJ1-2	ASSIMETGVYGYT
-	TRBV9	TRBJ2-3	ASSVEGRGHTDTQY
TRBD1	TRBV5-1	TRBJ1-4	ASCQGEIDEKLF
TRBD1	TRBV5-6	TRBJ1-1	ASSLGLDRGNEAF
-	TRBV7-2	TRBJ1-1	ASTKRGGAYTEAF
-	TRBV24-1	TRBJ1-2	ATSDSGTNYGYT
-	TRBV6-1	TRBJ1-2	ASSGVNEEKALWYGYT